Listed below are T cell receptor beta chains from one sample, sequenced in a study of control samples from healthy donors and cancer patients. Sequencing used immunoSEQ multiplex PCR; TCRdb keeps in-frame clones, though not all of them. Here the sample spans some 22,000 clones, approximately 85% being singletons. Sequencing was done on a sample of PBMCs. These receptors originate from a man aged 60 to 69 with head and neck cancer. The conserved cysteine and the conserved F or W are not part of the CDR3 here. Expanded clones are given a class, and other clones once, few, many or no size at all.

j_call | cdr3_length | v_call | clone_size | cdr3_aa
TRBJ1-2 | 11 | TRBV19 | NA | ASSIDLYYGYT
TRBJ2-2 | 15 | TRBV5-6 | NA | ASSARLAGGYTGELF
TRBJ1-1 | 11 | TRBV29-1 | NA | SADRGASTEAF
TRBJ2-5 | 12 | TRBV2 | NA | ASSRTSGRETQY
TRBJ1-3 | 13 | TRBV5-1 | NA | ASSSNRDFGNTIY
TRBJ1-1 | 13 | TRBV30 | NA | AWSVIGKTGTEAF
TRBJ2-5 | 11 | TRBV7-2 | NA | ASSFRLAETQY
TRBJ2-3 | 13 | TRBV5-1 | NA | ASSLRAEDTDTQY
TRBJ1-3 | 14 | TRBV6-1 | NA | ASSGTSQGTRNTIY
TRBJ2-1 | 13 | TRBV10-3 | NA | ATHWPGAPYNEQF
TRBJ2-7 | 7 | TRBV27 | NA | ASHYEQY
TRBJ2-1 | 13 | TRBV29-1 | NA | SVKGTVQTYNEQF
TRBJ2-5 | 13 | TRBV2 | few | ASNRAGGGEETQY
TRBJ2-1 | 15 | TRBV23-1 | NA | ASSHWTSGRPYNEQF
TRBJ2-1 | 12 | TRBV5-1 | NA | ASSLLTGGNEQF
TRBJ2-7 | 12 | TRBV15 | NA | ATSRVWPNYEQY
TRBJ1-2 | 12 | TRBV6-5 | NA | ASSKTGMDYGYT
TRBJ2-5 | 11 | TRBV12-3/TRBV12-4 | NA | ASSLGQEETQY
TRBJ1-5 | 11 | TRBV27 | NA | ASSRDVGQPQH
TRBJ2-1 | 13 | TRBV5-1 | NA | ASSLGLADYNEQF
TRBJ2-7 | 12 | TRBV6-5 | NA | ASSLTSGSHEQY
TRBJ2-3 | 12 | TRBV3-1/TRBV3-2 | once | ASSQDRPSDTQY
TRBJ2-3 | 11 | TRBV3-1/TRBV3-2 | NA | ASSQDRKGAPD
TRBJ2-3 | 13 | TRBV25-1 | once | ASSEVGSMEDTQY
TRBJ1-1 | 13 | TRBV9 | NA | ASSALGGAITEAF